This T cell receptor (beta chain) was recorded in a study of blood T cell repertoires in COVID-19. Data came from immunoSEQ multiplex PCR; TCRdb stores just in-frame clones and leaves some out. The sample holds nearly 400,000 clones, roughly 86% seen once. This clone turned up a few times. The germline CDR1 and CDR2 sequences are SGHVS and FQNEAQ. The CDR3 totals 17 residues. Trimming pared 1 base from V and 1 base from J, leaving 14 bases between. The chain recombines TRBV7-8 with TRBJ2-4, with D possibly matching TRBD1 (6 bases). This sequence was found in a woman aged 25 to 39 who had recovered from COVID-19. Sequencing input: PBMCs or T cells enriched from blood (not recorded which). The CDR3 DNA is TGTGCCAGCAGCTTAGGGGTCAGGGGTATGGCCAAAAACATTCAGTACTTC. It translates to CASSLGVRGMAKNIQYF. The entire variable domain, with the rest obtained from reference TRBV7-8 and TRBJ2-4, is as follows: GAGVSQSPRYKVAKRGQDVALRCDPISGHVSLFWYQQALGQGPEFLTYFQNEAQLDKSGLPSDRFFAERPEGSVSTLKIQRTQQEDSAVYLCASSLGVRGMAKNIQYFGAGTRLSVL.